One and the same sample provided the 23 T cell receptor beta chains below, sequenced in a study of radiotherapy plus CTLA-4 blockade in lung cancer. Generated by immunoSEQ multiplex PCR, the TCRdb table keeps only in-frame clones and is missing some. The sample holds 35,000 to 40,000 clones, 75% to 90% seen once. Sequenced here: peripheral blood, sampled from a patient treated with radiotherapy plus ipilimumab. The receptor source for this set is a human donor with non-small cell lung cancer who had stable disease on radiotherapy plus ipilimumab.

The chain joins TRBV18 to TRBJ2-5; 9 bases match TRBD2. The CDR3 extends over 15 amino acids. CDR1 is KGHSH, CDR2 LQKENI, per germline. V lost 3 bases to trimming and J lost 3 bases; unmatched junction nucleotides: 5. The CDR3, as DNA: TGTGCCAGCTCACCCCTAGCGGGATGGGAAGAGACCCAGTACTTC. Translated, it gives CASSPLAGWEETQYF.

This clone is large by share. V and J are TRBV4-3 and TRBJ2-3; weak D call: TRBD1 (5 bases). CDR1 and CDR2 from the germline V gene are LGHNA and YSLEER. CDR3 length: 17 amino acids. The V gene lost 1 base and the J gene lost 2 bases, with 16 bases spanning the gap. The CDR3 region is CASSQGGPGQPTDTQYF. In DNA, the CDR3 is TGCGCCAGCAGCCAAGGTGGCCCCGGACAACCCACAGATACGCAGTATTTT.

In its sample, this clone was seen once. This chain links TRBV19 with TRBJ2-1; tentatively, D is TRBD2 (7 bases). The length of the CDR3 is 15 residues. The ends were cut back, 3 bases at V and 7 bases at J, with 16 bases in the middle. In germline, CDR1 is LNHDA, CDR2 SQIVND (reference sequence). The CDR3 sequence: CASSIGGGARNEQFF. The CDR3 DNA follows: TGTGCCAGTAGTATCGGTGGGGGGGCGCGTAATGAGCAGTTCTTC.

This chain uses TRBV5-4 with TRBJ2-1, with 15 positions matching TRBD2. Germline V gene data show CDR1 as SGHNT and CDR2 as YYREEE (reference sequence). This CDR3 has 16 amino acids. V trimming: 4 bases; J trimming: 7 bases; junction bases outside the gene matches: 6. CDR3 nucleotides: TGTGCCAGCAGCGTACCGGGACTAGCGGGAGGTAATGAGCAGTTCTTC. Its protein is CASSVPGLAGGNEQFF.

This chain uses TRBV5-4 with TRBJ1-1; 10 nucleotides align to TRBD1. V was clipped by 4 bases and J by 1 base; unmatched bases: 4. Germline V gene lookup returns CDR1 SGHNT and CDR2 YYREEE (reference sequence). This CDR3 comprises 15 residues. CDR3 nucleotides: TGTGCCAGCAGCCAGCGGGACAGGGGGAACACTGAAGCTTTCTTT. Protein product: CASSQRDRGNTEAFF. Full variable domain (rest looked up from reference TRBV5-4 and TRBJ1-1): ETGVTQSPTHLIKTRGQQVTLRCSSQSGHNTVSWYQQALGQGPQFIFQYYREEENGRGNFPPRFSGLQFPNYSSELNVNALELDDSALYLCASSQRDRGNTEAFFGQGTRLTVV.

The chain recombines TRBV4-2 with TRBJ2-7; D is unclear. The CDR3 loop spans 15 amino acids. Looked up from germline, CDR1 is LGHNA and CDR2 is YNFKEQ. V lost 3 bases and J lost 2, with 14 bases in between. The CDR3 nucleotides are TGTGCCAGCAGCCAGACCCCGGAGAGCCCCTACGAGCAGTACTTC. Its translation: CASSQTPESPYEQYF.

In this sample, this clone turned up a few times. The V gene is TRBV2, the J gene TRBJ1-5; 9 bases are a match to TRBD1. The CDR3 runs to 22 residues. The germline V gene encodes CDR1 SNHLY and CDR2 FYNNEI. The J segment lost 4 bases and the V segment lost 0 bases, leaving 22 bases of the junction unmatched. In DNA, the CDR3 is TGTGCCAGCAGTGAAGCGAGGAGAGGTTCCGTGCTTACAGGGGGCCTTAATCAGCCCCAGCATTTT. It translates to CASSEARRGSVLTGGLNQPQHF.

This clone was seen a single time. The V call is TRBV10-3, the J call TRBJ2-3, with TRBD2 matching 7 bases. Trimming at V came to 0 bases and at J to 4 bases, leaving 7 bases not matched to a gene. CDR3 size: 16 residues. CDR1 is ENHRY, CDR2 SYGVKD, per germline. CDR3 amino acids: CAISESRGGSSDTQYF. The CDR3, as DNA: TGTGCCATCAGTGAGTCTCGTGGCGGGAGCTCAGATACGCAGTATTTT.

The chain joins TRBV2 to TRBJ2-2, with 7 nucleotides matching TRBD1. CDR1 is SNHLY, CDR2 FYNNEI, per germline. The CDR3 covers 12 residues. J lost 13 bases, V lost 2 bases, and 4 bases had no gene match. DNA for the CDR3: TGTGCCAGCAGTGAAACCAACAGGGGGCTGTTTTTT. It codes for CASSETNRGLFF.

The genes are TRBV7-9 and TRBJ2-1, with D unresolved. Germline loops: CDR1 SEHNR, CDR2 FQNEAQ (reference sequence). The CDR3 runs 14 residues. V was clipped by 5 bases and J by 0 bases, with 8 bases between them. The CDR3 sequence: CASSTTASYNEQFF. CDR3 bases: TGTGCCAGCAGCACAACCGCCTCCTACAATGAGCAGTTCTTC. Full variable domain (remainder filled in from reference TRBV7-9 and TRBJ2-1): DTGVSQNPRHKITKRGQNVTFRCDPISEHNRLYWYRQTLGQGPEFLTYFQNEAQLEKSRLLSDRFSAERPKGSFSTLEIQRTEQGDSAMYLCASSTTASYNEQFFGPGTRLTVL.

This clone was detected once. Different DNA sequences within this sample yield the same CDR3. In DNA, the CDR3 is TGTGCCAGCAGTTTTATGAGACAGCCCAATGAAAAACTGTTTTTT. Its protein is CASSFMRQPNEKLFF. V is TRBV28 and J is TRBJ1-4, with D possibly TRBD1 on 5 matching bases. The germline CDR1 and CDR2 sequences are MDHEN and SYDVKM. The CDR3 runs 15 residues. Trimming took 3 bases from V and 5 from J, leaving 13 bases between them.

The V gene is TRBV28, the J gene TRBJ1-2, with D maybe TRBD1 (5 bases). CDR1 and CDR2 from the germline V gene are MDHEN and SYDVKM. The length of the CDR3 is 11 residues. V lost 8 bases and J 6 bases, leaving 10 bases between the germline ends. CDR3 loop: CASSGHDGYTF. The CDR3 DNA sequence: TGTGCCAGCTCAGGGCACGATGGCTACACCTTC.

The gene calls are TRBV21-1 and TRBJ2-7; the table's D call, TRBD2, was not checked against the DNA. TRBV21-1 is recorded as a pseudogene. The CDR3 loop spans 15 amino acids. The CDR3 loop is CACRSVSGRSYEQYF. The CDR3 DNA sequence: TGTGCCTGCCGCTCGGTGAGCGGGCGCTCCTACGAGCAGTACTTC.

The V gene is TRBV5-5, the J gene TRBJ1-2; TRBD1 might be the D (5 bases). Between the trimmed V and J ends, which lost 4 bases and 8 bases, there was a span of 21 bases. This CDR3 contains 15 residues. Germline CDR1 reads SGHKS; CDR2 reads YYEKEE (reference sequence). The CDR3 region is CASSLESQGGRGYTF. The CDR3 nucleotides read TGTGCCAGCAGCCTAGAGAGTCAGGGCGGTCGCGGCTACACCTTC.

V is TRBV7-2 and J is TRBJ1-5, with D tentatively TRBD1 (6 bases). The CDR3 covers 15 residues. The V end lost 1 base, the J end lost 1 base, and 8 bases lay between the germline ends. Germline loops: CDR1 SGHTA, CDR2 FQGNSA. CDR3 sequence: CASSLVGTSNQPQHF. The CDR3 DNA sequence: TGTGCCAGCAGCTTAGTGGGGACAAGCAATCAGCCCCAGCATTTT.

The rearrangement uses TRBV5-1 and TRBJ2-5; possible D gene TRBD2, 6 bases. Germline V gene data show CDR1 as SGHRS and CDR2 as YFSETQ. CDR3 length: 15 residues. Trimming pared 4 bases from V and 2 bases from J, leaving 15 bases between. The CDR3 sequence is CASSIRDSPQETQYF. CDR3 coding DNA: TGCGCCAGCAGCATCCGGGACTCCCCACAAGAGACCCAGTACTTC.

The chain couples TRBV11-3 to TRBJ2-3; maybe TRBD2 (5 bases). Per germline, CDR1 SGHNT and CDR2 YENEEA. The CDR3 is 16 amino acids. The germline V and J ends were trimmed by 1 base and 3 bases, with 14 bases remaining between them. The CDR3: CASSLGEGEGTDTQYF. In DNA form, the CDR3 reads TGTGCCAGCAGCTTAGGAGAGGGAGAAGGTACAGATACGCAGTATTTT.

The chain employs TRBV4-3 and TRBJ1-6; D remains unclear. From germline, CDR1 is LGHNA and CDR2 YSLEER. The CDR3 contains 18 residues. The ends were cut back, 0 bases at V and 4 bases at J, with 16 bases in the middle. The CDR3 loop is CASSQEVPPRSYNSPLHF. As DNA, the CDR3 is TGCGCCAGCAGCCAAGAGGTCCCGCCGAGGAGTTATAATTCACCCCTCCACTTT.

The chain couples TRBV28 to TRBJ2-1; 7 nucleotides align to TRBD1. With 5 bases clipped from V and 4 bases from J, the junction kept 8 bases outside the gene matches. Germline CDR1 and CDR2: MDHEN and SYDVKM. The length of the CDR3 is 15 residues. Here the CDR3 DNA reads TGTGCCAGCAGTGCTTCAGGGGGAAGATACAATGAGCAGTTCTTC. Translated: CASSASGGRYNEQFF.

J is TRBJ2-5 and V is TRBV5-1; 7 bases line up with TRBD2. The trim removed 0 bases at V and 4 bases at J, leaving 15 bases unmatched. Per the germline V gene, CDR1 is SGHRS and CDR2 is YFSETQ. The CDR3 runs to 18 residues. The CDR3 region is CASSLASYRGRAGETQYF. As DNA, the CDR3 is TGCGCCAGCAGCTTGGCCTCGTATCGGGGGAGGGCCGGAGAGACCCAGTACTTC.

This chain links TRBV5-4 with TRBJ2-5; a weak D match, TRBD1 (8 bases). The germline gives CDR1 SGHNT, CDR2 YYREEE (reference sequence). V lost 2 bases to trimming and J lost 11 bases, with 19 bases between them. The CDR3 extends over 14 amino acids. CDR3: CASSLERTGREQYF. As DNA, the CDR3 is TGTGCCAGCAGCTTAGAGCGGACAGGGCGGGAGCAGTACTTC.

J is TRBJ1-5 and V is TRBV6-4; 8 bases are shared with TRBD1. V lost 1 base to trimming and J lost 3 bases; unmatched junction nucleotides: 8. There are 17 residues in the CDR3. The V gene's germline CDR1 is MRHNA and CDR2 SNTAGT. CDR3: CASSDLRQGSSNQPQHF. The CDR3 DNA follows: TGTGCCAGCAGTGACTTGAGACAGGGGTCCTCCAATCAGCCCCAGCATTTT.

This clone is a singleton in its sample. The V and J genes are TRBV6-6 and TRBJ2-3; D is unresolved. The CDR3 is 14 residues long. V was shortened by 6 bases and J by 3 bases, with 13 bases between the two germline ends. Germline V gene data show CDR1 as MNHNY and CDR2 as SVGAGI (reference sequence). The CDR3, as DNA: TGTGCCAGCAGCTATATCCTCATGACAGATACGCAGTATTTT. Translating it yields CASSYILMTDTQYF.